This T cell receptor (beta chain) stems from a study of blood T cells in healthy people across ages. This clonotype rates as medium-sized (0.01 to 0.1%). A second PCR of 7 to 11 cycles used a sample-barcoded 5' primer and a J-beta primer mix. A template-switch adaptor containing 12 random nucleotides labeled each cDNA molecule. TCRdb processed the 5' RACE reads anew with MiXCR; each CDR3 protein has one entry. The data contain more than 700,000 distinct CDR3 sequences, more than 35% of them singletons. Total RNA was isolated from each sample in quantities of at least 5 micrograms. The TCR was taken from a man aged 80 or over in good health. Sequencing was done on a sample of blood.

The CDR3 protein is CAISDPGHRTDTQYF. In DNA, the CDR3 is TGTGCCATCAGCGATCCGGGACACCGCACAGATACGCAGTATTTT. The chain links TRBV10-3 to TRBJ2-3, with D possibly matching TRBD1 (6 bases). The CDR3 runs to 15 residues. Per germline, CDR1 ENHRY and CDR2 SYGVKD. The ends were cut back, 6 bases at V and 1 base at J, with 14 bases in the middle.